These 24 T cell receptor beta chains were all obtained from the same sample, sequenced in a study of cytomegalovirus exposure and HLA in healthy donors. Amplification used 60 Vbeta primers and 13 Jbeta primers. The table came from immunoSEQ multiplex PCR; TCRdb's copy has only in-frame clones and leaves some out. Of 150,000 to 200,000 clones in the sample, about 80% are singletons; the top ten hold less than 1.5%. The sequenced sample consisted of PBMCs. These receptors were collected from a woman in her twenties or thirties in good health and CMV-seropositive.

The rearrangement links TRBV5-5 to TRBJ2-3; TRBD1 aligns across 7 bases. Trimming at V came to 0 bases and at J to 1 base, leaving 5 bases not matched to a gene. In germline, CDR1 is SGHKS, CDR2 YYEKEE (reference sequence). The CDR3 has 16 amino acids. The DNA for the CDR3 is TGTGCCAGCAGCTTGGGCAGGGGGTTTGGCACAGATACGCAGTATTTT. Translation: CASSLGRGFGTDTQYF.

This clone showed up just a few times. At one of its ends the junction is not consistent with the germline gene, which may arise from a read error. V usage is TRBV30 and J usage is TRBJ1-3; no definite D call. The CDR3 has 11 residues. In germline, CDR1 is GTSNPN, CDR2 SVGIG (reference sequence). The CDR3 here is CAWSPSADGDF. As DNA, the CDR3 is TGTGCCTGGAGCCCCTCGGCCGACGGGGATTTT.

The J gene is TRBJ1-2, the V gene TRBV18; TRBD1 agrees at 8 bases. The CDR3 runs 13 residues. Germline-derived CDR1 and CDR2 are KGHSH and LQKENI. V was clipped by 5 bases and J by 6 bases; unmatched bases: 5. This CDR3 is CASSSTGVNGYTF. CDR3 DNA sequence: TGTGCCAGCTCATCGACAGGGGTTAATGGCTACACCTTC.

This chain connects TRBV2 to TRBJ1-1; D uncertain. The CDR3 totals 14 residues. Germline V lookup: CDR1 SNHLY, CDR2 FYNNEI. V shed 7 bases and J shed 0 bases, with 12 bases lying between them. Here the CDR3 reads CASTSPAVNTEAFF. The CDR3 coding sequence is TGTGCCAGCACCAGCCCGGCGGTGAACACTGAAGCTTTCTTT.

The V and J genes are TRBV5-6 and TRBJ1-3; D uncertain. This CDR3 contains 15 residues. Germline CDR1 is SGHDT and CDR2 is YYEEEE. Trimming shortened V by 2 bases and J by 0 bases, and 9 bases separated the two germline ends. Here the CDR3 DNA reads TGTGCCAGCAGCTTTTGGTCCTACTCTGGAAACACCATATATTTT. Amino acids: CASSFWSYSGNTIYF.

The chain uses TRBV5-1 and TRBJ2-5, with 9 bases matching TRBD1. With V trimmed by 4 bases and J by 5 bases, 9 bases remained unmatched. The CDR3 sequence is 15 residues long. Germline CDR1 reads SGHRS; CDR2 reads YFSETQ. CDR3 bases: TGCGCCAGCAGCCCGGGACAGGGAGGAGGTGAGACCCAGTACTTC. It encodes CASSPGQGGGETQYF.

The V call is TRBV5-1, the J call TRBJ2-3; maybe TRBD2 (5 bases). The CDR3 is made up of 14 amino acids. From germline, CDR1 is SGHRS and CDR2 YFSETQ. Trimming removed 4 bases at V and 4 bases at J, with 13 bases between. Here the CDR3 reads CASSPEGRADTQYF. CDR3 sequence (DNA): TGCGCCAGCAGCCCAGAGGGTCGAGCAGATACGCAGTATTTT.

The rearrangement joins TRBV18 to TRBJ2-5, with 7 bases aligning to TRBD2. This CDR3 contains 14 residues. Germline V gene sequence: CDR1 KGHSH, CDR2 LQKENI. The trim removed 6 bases at V and 0 bases at J, leaving 4 bases unmatched. The CDR3 sequence is CASSLSGYQETQYF. The CDR3 DNA reads TGTGCCAGCTCGCTTAGCGGGTACCAAGAGACCCAGTACTTC.

The chain combines TRBV11-1 with TRBJ1-1, with D possibly matching TRBD1 (5 bases). Germline V gene lookup returns CDR1 SGHAT and CDR2 FQDESV (reference sequence). This CDR3 contains 14 residues. Trimming stripped 3 bases from V and 2 bases from J, with 10 bases between. The CDR3 spells CASSLGQPNTEAFF. CDR3 bases: TGTGCCAGCAGCTTGGGGCAGCCAAACACTGAAGCTTTCTTT.

V gene TRBV19 combines with J gene TRBJ1-2, with TRBD1 identical over 7 bases. V lost 8 bases, J lost 5 bases, and 17 bases stayed unmatched. The CDR3 is 16 residues long. CDR1 and CDR2 from the germline V gene are LNHDA and SQIVND (reference sequence). CDR3 residues: CASVDGTVLSNYGYTF. Here the CDR3 DNA reads TGTGCCAGTGTAGACGGGACAGTTTTATCCAATTATGGCTACACCTTC.

This clone was seen only a few times. The genes are TRBV11-1 and TRBJ2-1, with 11 bases aligning to TRBD2. The junction had 6 bases not matched to a gene; V was cut back by 6 bases and J by 5 bases. The CDR3 has 15 residues. Germline CDR1 is SGHAT and CDR2 is FQDESV (reference sequence). CDR3 bases: TGTGCCAGCAGTAGCGGGACTAGCGGAAACAATGAGCAGTTCTTC. This encodes CASSSGTSGNNEQFF. The full variable domain, completed using reference TRBV11-1 and TRBJ2-1, is EAEVAQSPRYKITEKSQAVAFWCDPISGHATLYWYRQILGQGPELLVQFQDESVVDDSQLPKDRFSAERLKGVDSTLKIQPAELGDSAMYLCASSSGTSGNNEQFFGPGTRLTVL.

The chain is built from TRBV14 and TRBJ2-1; 11 bases line up with TRBD2. This CDR3 has 16 residues. J gave up 3 bases and V 4 bases, and 5 bases lay outside the gene matches. The germline V gene has CDR1 SGHDN and CDR2 FVKESK. The CDR3 loop is CASSLVAGGYYNEQFF. The CDR3 region has the DNA TGTGCCAGCAGCCTAGTAGCGGGAGGGTACTACAATGAGCAGTTCTTC.

The chain is built from TRBV6-1 and TRBJ1-2; 8 bases are shared with TRBD1. The CDR3 covers 13 residues. Trimming removed 6 bases from V and 6 bases from J; junction bases left unmatched: 6. Germline CDR1 and CDR2: MNHNS and SASEGT. The CDR3 here is CASSRTGLDGYTF. CDR3 sequence (DNA): TGTGCCAGCAGCAGGACAGGGCTGGATGGCTACACCTTC.

This rearrangement joins TRBV2 to TRBJ1-5; the D is unclear. Germline CDR1 is SNHLY and CDR2 is FYNNEI. The CDR3 covers 15 residues. V lost 0 bases and J 11 bases, leaving 17 bases between the germline ends. CDR3 bases: TGTGCCAGCAGTGAAGCGCTTCGGTTCGGAGCCGCCCAGCATTTT. As protein: CASSEALRFGAAQHF.

The chain employs TRBV28 and TRBJ2-5; maybe TRBD2 (6 bases). This CDR3 is built from 15 residues. The germline V gene has CDR1 MDHEN and CDR2 SYDVKM. The V end was cut by 2 bases, the J end by 5 bases, with 15 bases between. Here the CDR3 DNA reads TGTGCCAGCAGTTTACCTAGCGCCTTATTGGAGACCCAGTACTTC. Its translation: CASSLPSALLETQYF.

The chain couples TRBV7-8 to TRBJ1-5; 9 nucleotides match TRBD1. Germline loops: CDR1 SGHVS, CDR2 FQNEAQ. This CDR3 comprises 14 residues. V dropped 5 bases and J dropped 6; count of bases not matched to a gene: 5. DNA for the CDR3: TGTGCCAGCAGCCCCGGGACAGGGCTTCAGCCCCAGCATTTT. This gives the protein CASSPGTGLQPQHF. The full variable domain, rest sourced from reference TRBV7-8 and TRBJ1-5, is GAGVSQSPRYKVAKRGQDVALRCDPISGHVSLFWYQQALGQGPEFLTYFQNEAQLDKSGLPSDRFFAERPEGSVSTLKIQRTQQEDSAVYLCASSPGTGLQPQHFGDGTRLSIL.

The gene calls are TRBV28 and TRBJ2-7; D possibly corresponds to TRBD2 (6 bases). The V gene lost 6 bases and the J gene lost 3 bases, with 15 bases spanning the gap. This CDR3 is 14 amino acids long. CDR1 MDHEN and CDR2 SYDVKM come from the germline V gene. The CDR3: CASRPDRRGYEQYF. The DNA of the CDR3 is TGTGCCAGCAGGCCGGACCGGCGGGGCTACGAGCAGTACTTC. Combining the CDR3 with reference TRBV28 and TRBJ2-7 gives the whole variable domain DVKVTQSSRYLVKRTGEKVFLECVQDMDHENMFWYRQDPGLGLRLIYFSYDVKMKEKGDIPEGYSVSREKKERFSLILESASTNQTSMYLCASRPDRRGYEQYFGPGTRLTVT.

This clone is a singleton in its sample. The chain has TRBV18 and TRBJ2-7; the D gene is possibly TRBD1 (6 bases). This CDR3 spans 14 amino acids. Trimming removed 2 bases from V and 7 bases from J, with 15 bases in between. Germline loops: CDR1 KGHSH, CDR2 LQKENI. CDR3 amino acids: CASSPGRQVREQYF. The CDR3 DNA follows: TGTGCCAGCTCACCAGGGAGACAGGTCCGGGAGCAGTACTTC.

V gene TRBV19 combines with J gene TRBJ2-7; TRBD1 matches at 9 bases. The CDR3 runs 15 residues. J gave up 2 bases and V 3 bases, and 5 bases lay outside the gene matches. Germline V CDR1 and CDR2: LNHDA, SQIVND (reference sequence). This CDR3 reads CASSIGGQGPYEQYF. The CDR3 DNA follows: TGTGCCAGTAGTATTGGGGGACAGGGCCCCTACGAGCAGTACTTC.

This sequence joins TRBV9 and TRBJ2-5; D is unresolved. Germline CDR1 and CDR2: SGDLS and YYNGEE. The CDR3 runs 16 residues. Between the trimmed V and J ends, which lost 0 bases and 1 base, there was a span of 13 bases. The CDR3 DNA follows: TGTGCCAGCAGCGTAGCTAGTAGTAATGTCCAAGAGACCCAGTACTTC. Protein product: CASSVASSNVQETQYF. The whole variable domain, filled in from reference TRBV9 and TRBJ2-5, reads DSGVTQTPKHLITATGQRVTLRCSPRSGDLSVYWYQQSLDQGLQFLIQYYNGEERAKGNILERFSAQQFPDLHSELNLSSLELGDSALYFCASSVASSNVQETQYFGPGTRLLVL.

This chain links TRBV11-3 with TRBJ1-2; 7 positions agree with TRBD1. Germline CDR1 reads SGHNT; CDR2 reads YENEEA. The CDR3 consists of 16 residues. After removal of 6 bases from V and 4 bases from J, the junction contained 14 bases not matched to a gene. The CDR3: CASSSRGTDTTYGYTF. In nucleotides, the CDR3 is TGTGCCAGCAGTTCCAGGGGGACAGATACTACCTATGGCTACACCTTC.

This chain connects TRBV7-2 to TRBJ1-1; tentative D call: TRBD1 (5 bases). CDR1 is SGHTA, CDR2 FQGNSA, per germline. This CDR3 has 15 residues. Trimming cost V 0 bases and J 2 bases, with 10 bases left between them. The CDR3 DNA reads as TGTGCCAGCAGCTTAGCTCCCCGGACAAACACTGAAGCTTTCTTT. It encodes CASSLAPRTNTEAFF.

The genes are TRBV5-6 and TRBJ1-4, with 8 bases aligning to TRBD1. Germline V gives CDR1 SGHDT, CDR2 YYEEEE. The CDR3 sequence is 14 residues long. V trimming: 2 bases; J trimming: 7 bases; junction bases outside the gene matches: 4. This CDR3 reads CASSFLQGGEKLFF. The CDR3 coding sequence is TGTGCCAGCAGCTTCTTACAGGGGGGTGAAAAACTGTTTTTT.

The chain couples TRBV2 to TRBJ2-7; 14 nucleotides line up with TRBD2. The germline V gene has CDR1 SNHLY and CDR2 FYNNEI. J gave up 3 bases and V 5 bases, and 6 bases lay outside the gene matches. The CDR3 spans 16 residues. CDR3 sequence reads: CASSTGTSGSGYEQYF. The CDR3, as DNA: TGTGCCAGCAGTACCGGGACTAGCGGGAGTGGCTACGAGCAGTACTTC.